This entry lists 13 T cell receptor beta chains sequenced from one sample in a study of T cell responses to AZD1222 COVID-19 vaccine (dated by TCRdb to the early 2020s). The label giving this sample's time point can be read as: baseline before first vaccination. Libraries were made using the immunoSEQ multiplex PCR assay. This immuneACCESS table, as held by TCRdb, lists in-frame sequences with V and J called but not all clones. Of the missing ones, under half trace to an unresolved V gene in checked studies; the others have no known cause. The sample table lists approximately 97,000 clones, 91% of them with a count of one. 7.5% of the sample is in the top ten clones. The specimen was peripheral blood, collected on day 0 of AZD1222 vaccination. These receptors were collected from an adult in good health.

The chain has TRBV4-2 and TRBJ2-2; 9 nucleotides line up with TRBD1. The V gene end was trimmed by 4 bases and the J gene end by 6 bases; junction bases not matched to a gene: 6. The CDR3 runs to 15 residues. The germline CDR1 and CDR2 sequences are LGHNA and YNFKEQ. The CDR3 DNA sequence: TGTGCCAGCAGCCCGGAACAGGGGGCCGCCGGGGAGCTGTTTTTT. Its protein is CASSPEQGAAGELFF.

V and J are TRBV7-2 and TRBJ1-3; D might be TRBD1 (6 bases). The CDR3 extends over 12 amino acids. Germline loops: CDR1 SGHTA, CDR2 FQGNSA. V was pared by 5 bases and J by 8 bases, with 10 bases between. The DNA for the CDR3 is TGTGCCAGCAGCCTCGGACAGTACACCATATATTTT. Protein sequence: CASSLGQYTIYF.

This clone was found once. CDR3 region: CASSLSGATEAFF. CDR3 coding DNA: TGCGCCAGCAGCTTGTCCGGTGCCACTGAAGCTTTCTTT. The V call is TRBV5-1, the J call TRBJ1-1; D is uncertain. The CDR3 consists of 13 residues. CDR1 is SGHRS, CDR2 YFSETQ, per germline. Trimming took off 1 base at V and 4 bases at J, with 8 bases between the two ends.

The chain joins TRBV19 to TRBJ1-5; 8 positions match TRBD1. This CDR3 is built from 16 residues. With V trimmed by 7 bases and J by 3 bases, 11 bases remained unmatched. Germline values: CDR1 LNHDA, CDR2 SQIVND (reference sequence). The DNA of the CDR3 is TGTGCCAGTATAAGGGGTGGGGGACAGGACAATCAGCCCCAGCATTTT. Translated, it gives CASIRGGGQDNQPQHF.

The chain has TRBV15 and TRBJ1-1; perhaps TRBD1 as D (6 bases). Germline V gene sequence: CDR1 LNHNV, CDR2 YYDKDF (reference sequence). CDR3 size: 14 residues. V lost 5 bases and J lost 6, with 16 bases in between. This chain's CDR3 is CATSELQGRSEAFF. CDR3 DNA: TGTGCCACCAGCGAACTACAGGGAAGGTCTGAAGCTTTCTTT.

The chain uses TRBV30 and TRBJ1-2; 8 bases align to TRBD1. The CDR3 is made up of 16 amino acids. Germline lookup yields CDR1 GTSNPN and CDR2 SVGIG (reference sequence). The V gene end was trimmed by 2 bases and the J gene end by 0 bases; junction bases not matched to a gene: 8. CDR3 loop: CAWSPYDRGPNYGYTF. The CDR3 nucleotides are TGTGCCTGGAGTCCTTACGACAGGGGACCTAACTATGGCTACACCTTC.

This clone was counted between two and nine times. This chain uses TRBV2 with TRBJ1-1; D is unclear. The CDR3 runs 13 residues. Trimming took off 4 bases at V and 1 base at J, with 7 bases between the two ends. The germline gives CDR1 SNHLY, CDR2 FYNNEI. The CDR3 DNA is TGTGCCAGCAGTGCCCAGAAGAACACTGAAGCTTTCTTT. Translated: CASSAQKNTEAFF.

This clone appeared once. The chain combines TRBV7-2 with TRBJ1-6; no reliable D call. V was cut by 2 bases and J by 11 bases, with 7 bases left in between. This CDR3 spans 12 amino acids. Germline lookup yields CDR1 SGHTA and CDR2 FQGNSA. In nucleotides, the CDR3 is TGTGCCAGCAGCTTAAAGGGTCCACCCCTCCACTTT. The encoded protein is CASSLKGPPLHF.

This chain joins TRBV3-1 (or the pseudogene TRBV3-2) and TRBJ2-7; 7 bases map to TRBD1. V dropped 1 base and J dropped 2; count of bases not matched to a gene: 5. The germline V gene encodes CDR1 LGHDT and CDR2 YNNKEL (reference sequence). CDR3 length: 15 residues. CDR3 region: CASSQGGGQAYEQYF. CDR3 DNA sequence: TGTGCCAGCAGCCAAGGAGGAGGACAGGCCTACGAGCAGTACTTC.

The CDR3 bases are TGTGCCAGCCAGTCCATGGGGCGACCCCAGTACTTC. Amino acid sequence: CASQSMGRPQYF. The gene calls are TRBV11-1 and TRBJ2-7, with D perhaps matching TRBD1 (5 bases). Germline-derived CDR1 and CDR2 are SGHAT and FQDESV (reference sequence). V dropped 8 bases and J dropped 10 bases, with 18 bases sitting between them. The CDR3 consists of 12 residues.

This chain connects TRBV6-5 to TRBJ1-5, with D hard to call. In germline, CDR1 is MNHEY, CDR2 SVGAGI. This CDR3 contains 13 residues. The V end lost 6 bases, the J end lost 0 bases, and 6 bases lay between the germline ends. The CDR3, as DNA: TGTGCCAGCAGACTAGATAGCAATCAGCCCCAGCATTTT. Translated: CASRLDSNQPQHF.

This clone was counted only a few times. Within the sample, other DNA sequences also encode this same CDR3. This chain uses TRBV4-1 with TRBJ2-7; 7 positions match TRBD2. CDR3 size: 17 residues. Per germline, CDR1 MGHRA and CDR2 YSYEKL. Trimming took 3 bases from V and 5 from J; bases not matched to a gene: 16. As DNA, the CDR3 is TGCGCCAGCAGCCAGGGGGGGTCCGGGACTATAACAAACGAGCAGTACTTC. Protein product: CASSQGGSGTITNEQYF.

This sequence joins TRBV2 and TRBJ1-2; 7 nucleotides line up with TRBD1. The ends lost 6 bases at V and 8 bases at J; junction bases unmatched: 9. The CDR3 loop spans 13 amino acids. From germline, CDR1 is SNHLY and CDR2 FYNNEI. The CDR3 bases are TGTGCCAGCAGAGTTAGGGGGCGCGGGGGCTACACCTTC. This encodes CASRVRGRGGYTF.